The 3 T cell receptor beta chains given below trace back to one sample, sequenced in a study of T-cell memory formation after mild COVID-19. MiXCR was run by TCRdb on the 5' RACE reads, yielding one entry per CDR3 protein. The profile shows 150,000 to 200,000 distinct CDR3 sequences, about 22% of them singletons. Sequencing was done on a sample of PBMCs or a T cell subset sorted from them (not recorded which). The receptor source for this set is an adult woman who had mild COVID-19 (a few samples of this study predate the infection). Cell type and time point are not known.

This clonotype was counted only a few times. In DNA form, the CDR3 reads TGTGCCAGCTCACCCGCTCCGCCGGACAGCGGGTATGGCTACACCTTC. Protein: CASSPAPPDSGYGYTF. J is TRBJ1-2 and V is TRBV18; the D gene is possibly TRBD1 (6 bases). The CDR3 is made up of 16 amino acids. Germline CDR1 reads KGHSH; CDR2 reads LQKENI. Trimming took 3 bases from V and 5 from J, leaving 19 bases between them.

The CDR3: CSARDSGGGINEQFF. CDR3 bases: TGCAGTGCTAGAGATTCGGGCGGGGGGATCAATGAGCAGTTCTTC. The chain is built from TRBV20-1 and TRBJ2-1; TRBD2 matches at 8 bases. Losses at the gene ends were 0 bases for V and 6 bases for J; bases not matched to a gene: 7. The CDR3 contains 15 residues. CDR1 is DFQATT, CDR2 SNEGSKA, per germline (reference sequence).

V usage is TRBV6-1 and J usage is TRBJ1-1; no firm D call. Germline CDR1 is MNHNS and CDR2 is SASEGT. The V and J ends lost 5 bases and 5 bases respectively, with 12 bases between them. This CDR3 region has 13 residues. This CDR3 reads CASSYRLGTEAFF. DNA for the CDR3: TGTGCCAGCAGTTACCGACTAGGGACTGAAGCTTTCTTT.